This T cell receptor beta chain was documented in a study of T-cell memory formation after mild COVID-19. Each CDR3 protein gets one entry after TCRdb re-called the 5' RACE reads with MiXCR. The sample has more than 350,000 distinct CDR3 sequences, more than 15% seen once. This clonotype was recorded at least ten times. The germline V gene encodes CDR1 MGHRA and CDR2 YSYEKL. CDR3 size: 14 residues. Germline trimming cut 4 bases from V and 1 base from J; bases unmatched to any gene: 1. This sequence was found in a man younger than 30 who had mild COVID-19 (a few samples of this study predate the infection). Cell type and time point are not known. The specimen sequenced was PBMCs or a T cell subset sorted from them (not recorded which). The genes are TRBV4-1 and TRBJ1-1, with 9 positions matching TRBD1. CDR3 nucleotides: TGCGCCAGCAGCCGGGGACAGGGGAACACTGAAGCTTTCTTT. The encoded protein is CASSRGQGNTEAFF.